The clone carrying this T cell receptor beta chain was picked up many times. The antigen is undetermined. This record comes from a study of metastatic and nonmetastatic thyroid tumors. Study summary: The comparison covered peripheral blood and tumor or nodule tissue in malignant and benign thyroid patients.

Overall study findings and caveats: It was reported that TCR beta diversity was significantly higher in malignant thyroid tumors than benign nodules, in blood and tumor.

V lost 5 bases and J lost 3, with 11 bases in between. CDR1 and CDR2 (germline): MNHNS, SASEGT. The CDR3 is 13 amino acids. Every patient was untreated before thyroid surgery. TCRdb re-called clones via MiXCR from the PCR reads. This table has about 43,000 clones, more than 3% appearing once. This receptor was obtained from a female donor with papillary thyroid cancer or a benign thyroid nodule (not recorded which). Some clones in this sample may be carry-over from other donors' samples. J is TRBJ2-7 and V is TRBV6-1; tentatively, D is TRBD2 (5 bases). The sequencing input was blood. The CDR3 bases are TGTGCCAGCAGTCGTGAGGGTAGCTACGAGCAGTACTTC. As protein: CASSREGSYEQYF.